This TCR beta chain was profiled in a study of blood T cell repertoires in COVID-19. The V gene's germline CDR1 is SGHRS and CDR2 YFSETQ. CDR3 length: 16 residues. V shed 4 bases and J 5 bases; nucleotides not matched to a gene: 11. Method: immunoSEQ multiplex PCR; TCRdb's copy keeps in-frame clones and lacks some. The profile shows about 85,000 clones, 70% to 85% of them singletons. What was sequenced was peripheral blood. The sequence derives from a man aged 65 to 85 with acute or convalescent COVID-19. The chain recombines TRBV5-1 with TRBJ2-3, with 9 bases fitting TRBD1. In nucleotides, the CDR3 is TGCGCCAGCAGCGGGTCCGGGACAGGGCAATTAGATACGCAGTATTTT. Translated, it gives CASSGSGTGQLDTQYF.